These T cell receptor beta chains were read from a single sample in a study of T cell repertoires in cytomegalovirus infection. For these TCRs, the target antigens are not known. TCRdb redid the calling of the reads with MiXCR, one entry per CDR3 protein. Of roughly 120,000 distinct CDR3 sequences listed, about 30% are singletons. The material was CD8+ T cells from cultured PBMCs, obtained from culture after CMV antigen stimulation. All receptors derive from a human donor in good health (CMV status not recorded). Some clones in this sample may be carry-over from other donors' samples. Both conserved end residues are trimmed from each CDR3.

CDR3: ASSFGPEAF
V: TRBV11-2

CDR3: ASSLNGELF
V: TRBV12-3/TRBV12-4

CDR3: ASSSTGHTEAF
V: TRBV7-6

CDR3: ASSFFPGEGLHEQY
V: TRBV28

CDR3: ASNTRGVDYGYT
V: TRBV28

CDR3: ATSREGGAGEKLF
V: TRBV15

CDR3: ASSLGRTQETQY
V: TRBV5-8

CDR3: ASGLVRVTLNTGELF
V: TRBV12-5

CDR3: ASSPLTSGGPYEQY
V: TRBV7-6

CDR3: ASSLLLAGPYTGELF
V: TRBV7-2

CDR3: ASSQSDRGDLEKLF
V: TRBV4-3

CDR3: ASSLIGGGEYEQY
V: TRBV12-3/TRBV12-4

CDR3: AISESGTGGNQPQH
V: TRBV10-3

CDR3: SARDPGWPGYT
V: TRBV20-1

CDR3: ASSSIPGDYNEQF
V: TRBV27

CDR3: ASSPGRGPNNEQF
V: TRBV7-9

CDR3: ASSSLESRTDTQY
V: TRBV7-3

CDR3: ASSLWGGNTDTQY
V: TRBV11-2

CDR3: ASSYSYRGEVLHEQY
V: TRBV6-5

CDR3: ASSYKLTGELF
V: TRBV6-2/TRBV6-3

CDR3: ASSFSIGDSSTYGYT
V: TRBV27

CDR3: ASSPSQRTGELF
V: TRBV5-1

CDR3: ATRHGELF
V: TRBV6-6

CDR3: ASSQDLLAGGTNTQY
V: TRBV4-3

CDR3: ASSLGEYGYT
V: TRBV12-3/TRBV12-4

CDR3: ASSLTGPGYEQY
V: TRBV7-9

CDR3: ASSFQQGFTGELF
V: TRBV7-9

CDR3: ATSRERQGNQPQH
V: TRBV15

CDR3: ASSPRQGVIDEQY
V: TRBV7-8

CDR3: ASSWPKGGEDTQY
V: TRBV7-2

CDR3: ASSAGQGETEAF
V: TRBV2

CDR3: ASSPGAADGYT
V: TRBV12-3/TRBV12-4

CDR3: ASAMGRSSYEQY
V: TRBV7-6

CDR3: ASGFVAGGSNYGYT
V: TRBV12-5

CDR3: ASSWGARPEQF
V: TRBV9

CDR3: ASSLRVWELF
V: TRBV7-9

CDR3: ASSQDRGIGQPQH
V: TRBV4-1

CDR3: ASSLKGPRGEQY
V: TRBV12-3/TRBV12-4

CDR3: ASSLWLAGTPEGYT
V: TRBV5-1

CDR3: ASSSWTVTEAF
V: TRBV7-6

CDR3: ASSQDRGLAAYNEQF
V: TRBV4-3

CDR3: AISETSGIAREQF
V: TRBV10-3

CDR3: ASTNGGETQY
V: TRBV6-6

CDR3: ASSPDRGLYNEQF
V: TRBV4-3

CDR3: ASSEGGWDQPQH
V: TRBV2

CDR3: ASSFTGIDGELF
V: TRBV7-2

CDR3: ATSEGYGYT
V: TRBV27

CDR3: ASSRGSSYEQY
V: TRBV5-6

CDR3: ASSQLGEATGELF
V: TRBV2

CDR3: ASSLAWGTEAF
V: TRBV7-6